The 25 T cell receptor beta chains presented below share a single source sample, sequenced in a study of T cell responses to AZD1222 COVID-19 vaccine. Clones were sequenced by immunoSEQ multiplex PCR, and TCRdb holds only the in-frame ones, with some missing. This sample has tens of thousands of clones, with roughly four fifths found just once. The sample here was peripheral blood, taken 28 days after the second AZD1222 dose. The source of these receptors is an adult who received the AZD1222 COVID-19 vaccine.

The V gene is TRBV5-4, the J gene TRBJ2-3, with 9 bases fitting TRBD2. The CDR3 has 19 residues. Trimming at V came to 0 bases and at J to 4 bases, leaving 15 bases not matched to a gene. Germline V gene data show CDR1 as SGHNT and CDR2 as YYREEE (reference sequence). In DNA, the CDR3 is TGTGCCAGCAGCTTGGGGTCCGGGTGGGTAGCGGGAGCAGCAGATACGCAGTATTTT. Its translation is CASSLGSGWVAGAADTQYF.

Turning to this clone: Compared with germline, one end of the junction differs, possibly owing to a read error. This rearrangement joins TRBV18 to TRBJ1-4; D not resolved. The CDR3 covers 15 residues. The V gene's germline CDR1 is KGHSH and CDR2 LQKENI. The CDR3 region is CASSGEFTTNEKLFF. CDR3 DNA: TGTGCCAGCTCAGGGGAGTTCACAACCAATGAAAAACTGTTTTTT.

V gene TRBV4-2 combines with J gene TRBJ1-1; TRBD1 aligns across 7 bases. The CDR3 totals 13 residues. The ends lost 4 bases at V and 6 bases at J; junction bases unmatched: 5. The germline V gene has CDR1 LGHNA and CDR2 YNFKEQ. CDR3: CASSPRTGAEAFF. In DNA, the CDR3 is TGTGCCAGCAGCCCCCGGACAGGTGCTGAAGCTTTCTTT.

This clone was picked up one time. This rearrangement joins TRBV5-1 to TRBJ2-7, with D possibly matching TRBD1 (5 bases). Trimming removed 4 bases from V and 0 bases from J, with 14 bases in between. The CDR3 covers 15 residues. The germline gives CDR1 SGHRS, CDR2 YFSETQ. This CDR3 reads CASSEATGNSYEQYF. The CDR3 DNA is TGCGCCAGCAGCGAGGCCACAGGAAACTCCTACGAGCAGTACTTC.

V is TRBV27 and J is TRBJ2-7, with D possibly TRBD1 on 5 matching bases. Trimming shortened V by 8 bases and J by 5 bases, and 25 bases separated the two germline ends. Germline loops: CDR1 MNHEY, CDR2 SMNVEV (reference sequence). CDR3 length: 16 residues. CDR3 nucleotide sequence: TGTGCCAGCTCCAAAAGGGGCCACATTTTAGTCAACGAGCAGTACTTC. Residues: CASSKRGHILVNEQYF.

This rearrangement joins TRBV7-2 to TRBJ1-1, with D perhaps TRBD1 (5 bases). Looked up from germline, CDR1 is SGHTA and CDR2 is FQGNSA. With 5 bases removed from V and 2 bases from J, the gap between germline ends came to 15 bases. This CDR3 region has 15 residues. CDR3 sequence reads: CASSRGSTPNTEAFF. For the CDR3, the DNA is TGTGCCAGCAGCCGGGGGAGTACCCCCAACACTGAAGCTTTCTTT.

This chain joins TRBV18 and TRBJ2-1; 7 nucleotides match TRBD1. Germline CDR1 is KGHSH and CDR2 is LQKENI. Losses at the gene ends were 4 bases for V and 7 bases for J; bases not matched to a gene: 1. This CDR3 comprises 12 residues. For the CDR3, the DNA is TGTGCCAGCTCACAGGGACAGAATGAGCAGTTCTTC. Translation: CASSQGQNEQFF.

This chain connects TRBV11-3 to TRBJ2-2, with unresolved D. The CDR3 totals 13 residues. From germline, CDR1 is SGHNT and CDR2 YENEEA. The germline V and J ends were trimmed by 5 bases and 4 bases, with 8 bases remaining between them. The CDR3 nucleotides read TGTGCCAGCAGCCCCGAGCCCACCGGGGAGCTGTTTTTT. Its protein is CASSPEPTGELFF.

The gene calls are TRBV6-2 or TRBV6-3 and TRBJ2-7; tentative D call: TRBD2 (6 bases). Germline values: CDR1 MNHEY, CDR2 SVGEGT. V was shortened by 3 bases and J by 4 bases, with 10 bases between the two germline ends. The CDR3 is 13 residues long. The CDR3 bases are TGTGCCAGCAGTTATCCCGGGAGTTACGAGCAGTACTTC. Its protein product is CASSYPGSYEQYF.

The chain uses TRBV10-3 and TRBJ2-7, with 7 positions matching TRBD1. CDR1 is ENHRY, CDR2 SYGVKD, per germline. This CDR3 has 13 residues. The trim removed 3 bases at V and 5 bases at J, leaving 4 bases unmatched. CDR3 sequence reads: CAISEGTVNEQYF. CDR3 nucleotides: TGTGCCATCAGTGAAGGGACAGTCAACGAGCAGTACTTC.

CDR3 bases: TGTGCCAGCAGTTACTCGAGCTATCAGCCCCAGCATTTT. As protein: CASSYSSYQPQHF. V gene TRBV6-2 or TRBV6-3 combines with J gene TRBJ1-5; D is unresolved. The CDR3 runs to 13 residues. The V end lost 0 bases, the J end lost 5 bases, and 5 bases lay between the germline ends. Germline V lookup: CDR1 MNHEY, CDR2 SVGEGT.

The V gene is TRBV19, the J gene TRBJ2-7; D gene uncertain. V lost 2 bases, J lost 7 bases, and 12 bases lay in between. CDR3 length: 13 amino acids. Germline V gives CDR1 LNHDA, CDR2 SQIVND (reference sequence). The CDR3 loop is CASSIQRSGEQYF. The DNA of the CDR3 is TGTGCCAGTAGTATACAGCGCTCGGGTGAGCAGTACTTC.

The chain's CDR3 is CASSLYSGEQYF. In nucleotides, the CDR3 is TGTGCCAGCAGTTTATACTCGGGCGAGCAGTACTTC. The genes are TRBV28 and TRBJ2-7; the D is unclear. Germline assignment: CDR1 MDHEN and CDR2 SYDVKM. CDR3 length: 12 residues. With 1 base removed from V and 6 bases from J, the gap between germline ends came to 7 bases.

The chain recombines TRBV6-2 or TRBV6-3 with TRBJ1-5; TRBD1 matches at 7 bases. The V and J ends lost 0 bases and 2 bases, in that order; junction bases with no gene match: 13. CDR1 and CDR2 (germline): MNHEY, SVGEGT. The CDR3 runs 19 residues. CDR3 loop: CASSYSGTATTRRNQPQHF. The CDR3 DNA follows: TGTGCCAGCAGTTACTCCGGGACAGCTACCACGCGGCGCAATCAGCCCCAGCATTTT.

This clone was counted a few times. The genes are TRBV6-5 and TRBJ2-3, with 13 nucleotides matching TRBD2. CDR1 is MNHEY and CDR2 is SVGAGI in the germline V gene. V was clipped by 6 bases and J by 3 bases; unmatched bases: 0. The CDR3 has 14 residues. The CDR3 DNA reads TGTGCCAGCAGGGGACTAGCGGGAACAGATACGCAGTATTTT. It encodes CASRGLAGTDTQYF.

This clone ranks as medium-sized. This chain links TRBV10-1 with TRBJ2-7; TRBD1 agrees at 9 bases. The CDR3 has 13 amino acids. Germline V gene sequence: CDR1 WNHNN, CDR2 SYGVQD (reference sequence). The CDR3 here is CVEGEGTGYEQYF. As DNA, the CDR3 is TGCGTAGAGGGGGAAGGGACAGGGTACGAGCAGTACTTC.

Only a few counts were recorded for this clone. The chain has TRBV6-5 and TRBJ2-1; weak D call: TRBD2 (6 bases). This CDR3 spans 15 amino acids. V was shortened by 7 bases and J by 4 bases, with 17 bases between the two germline ends. Germline assignment: CDR1 MNHEY and CDR2 SVGAGI. The CDR3 bases are TGTGCCAGCAAAAGGGACGGGAGCGGGTACAATGAGCAGTTCTTC. It translates to CASKRDGSGYNEQFF.

The chain uses TRBV27 and TRBJ1-5; 7 nucleotides match TRBD1. Germline values: CDR1 MNHEY, CDR2 SMNVEV (reference sequence). Trimming removed 6 bases from V and 4 bases from J; junction bases left unmatched: 9. The CDR3 is made up of 15 amino acids. CDR3: CASSLRTGANQPQHF. The CDR3 DNA sequence: TGTGCCAGCAGCCTCCGGACAGGAGCAAATCAGCCCCAGCATTTT.

The CDR3 region is CSVGGTGGGNTIYF. DNA of the CDR3: TGCAGCGTTGGCGGGACAGGGGGAGGAAACACCATATATTTT. This chain uses TRBV29-1 with TRBJ1-3; 11 bases are a match to TRBD1. Germline V gives CDR1 SQVTM, CDR2 ANQGSEA. J gave up 4 bases and V 4 bases, and 3 bases lay outside the gene matches. The CDR3 spans 14 residues. Looking up the rest from reference TRBV29-1 and TRBJ1-3 gives the full variable domain: SAVISQKPSRDICQRGTSLTIQCQVDSQVTMMFWYRQQPGQSLTLIATANQGSEATYESGFVIDKFPISRPNLTFSTLTVSNMSPEDSSIYLCSVGGTGGGNTIYFGEGSWLTVV.

The chain combines TRBV5-6 with TRBJ1-1; 11 bases are a match to TRBD1. CDR1 is SGHDT and CDR2 is YYEEEE in the germline V gene. With V trimmed by 4 bases and J by 10 bases, 3 bases remained unmatched. This CDR3 has 12 amino acids. The CDR3 DNA reads TGTGCCAGCAGCCCAGGACAGGGGGCAGCTTTCTTT. Translation: CASSPGQGAAFF.

CDR3 region: CASSRRGPGAEQYF. The CDR3 DNA reads TGTGCCAGCAGCCGAAGGGGGCCCGGGGCCGAGCAGTACTTC. The chain carries TRBV6-5 and TRBJ2-7, with 7 bases identical to TRBD1. The J segment lost 6 bases and the V segment lost 6 bases, leaving 11 bases of the junction unmatched. The CDR3 spans 14 residues. The germline V gene encodes CDR1 MNHEY and CDR2 SVGAGI.

By share, this clone counts as medium-sized. CDR3 in amino acids: CASSPAAGRGYEQYF. CDR3 nucleotide sequence: TGTGCCAGCAGCCCCGCAGCGGGGAGGGGCTACGAGCAGTACTTC. The chain joins TRBV7-6 to TRBJ2-7; 7 bases match TRBD2. The CDR3 runs 15 residues. The junction had 10 bases not matched to a gene; V was cut back by 5 bases and J by 3 bases. CDR1 SGHVS and CDR2 FNYEAQ come from the germline V gene.

This clone was picked up a small number of times. CDR3 region: CASSFYGASYEQYF. Here the CDR3 DNA reads TGTGCCAGCAGTTTTTATGGGGCAAGCTACGAGCAGTACTTC. The chain couples TRBV27 to TRBJ2-7, with D maybe TRBD1 (5 bases). CDR1 is MNHEY, CDR2 SMNVEV, per germline (reference sequence). This CDR3 is built from 14 residues. V shed 3 bases and J shed 3 bases, with 12 bases lying between them.

The V call is TRBV5-6, the J call TRBJ1-5, with TRBD1 as a possible D gene (5 bases). Germline V gives CDR1 SGHDT, CDR2 YYEEEE. The germline V and J ends were trimmed by 5 bases and 6 bases, with 18 bases remaining between them. The length of the CDR3 is 15 residues. The CDR3 sequence is CASSASWGSGQPQHF. The CDR3 bases are TGTGCCAGCAGTGCGTCGTGGGGGTCGGGTCAGCCCCAGCATTTT.

The J gene is TRBJ1-2, the V gene TRBV6-2 or TRBV6-3, with D maybe TRBD1 (5 bases). With 0 bases removed from V and 0 bases from J, the gap between germline ends came to 8 bases. The CDR3 loop spans 15 amino acids. CDR1 and CDR2 from the germline V gene are MNHEY and SVGEGT. The chain's CDR3 is CASSYSTASNYGYTF. The CDR3 DNA reads as TGTGCCAGCAGTTACTCGACAGCTTCTAACTATGGCTACACCTTC.